This T cell receptor (beta chain) was observed in a study of CD8+ T cells in alopecia areata. The treatment is: oral pan-JAK inhibitor, 5-10 mg twice daily. Using a FACSAria, the CD4+ and CD8+ T cells were sorted from the PBMCs. V dropped 0 bases and J dropped 7 bases, with 10 bases sitting between them. In germline, CDR1 is GTSNPN, CDR2 SVGIG (reference sequence). The CDR3 sequence is 14 residues long. The authors extracted RNA and reverse transcribed it into cDNA as the sequencing template. Libraries were prepared by immunoSEQ multiplex PCR; TCRdb keeps only in-frame clonotypes and omits some of them. The sample lists approximately 100,000 clones, about three fifths occurring once.

The specimen comprised CD8+ T cells sorted from blood, sampled at approximately week 61, from a patient treated with tofacitinib. This rearrangement joins TRBV30 to TRBJ1-6, with D hard to call. This clonotype was sampled from a human donor with alopecia areata. The CDR3 region has the DNA TGTGCCTGGAGTGTATCAGTGTTCAATTCACCCCTCCACTTT. This codes for CAWSVSVFNSPLHF.